This TCR beta chain was obtained from a study of T-cell reconstitution after alpha-beta-depleted transplantation in children. Points on this clonotype: Without the conserved terminal phenylalanine or tryptophan, this CDR3 likely stems from a read error.

The authors prepared the TCRbeta library with unique molecular identifiers. Via MiXCR, TCRdb re-called the PCR reads, giving one row per CDR3 protein. The sample yields a few hundred thousand distinct CDR3 sequences, 5.5% to 7% seen once. The sequence was collected from a boy under 10 years old with acute lymphoblastic leukemia, due to receive a stem cell transplant. The sample was PBMCs, taken before TCRalphabeta/CD19-depleted stem cell transplant.

The CDR3 is CASSARRADPYGYTC. In nucleotides, the CDR3 is TGTGCCAGCAGTGCTCGGAGGGCGGATCCGTATGGCTACACCTGC. V and J are TRBV12-3 or TRBV12-4 and TRBJ1-2; unclear D gene. CDR3 length: 15 amino acids. V dropped 5 bases and J dropped 5 bases, with 18 bases sitting between them.